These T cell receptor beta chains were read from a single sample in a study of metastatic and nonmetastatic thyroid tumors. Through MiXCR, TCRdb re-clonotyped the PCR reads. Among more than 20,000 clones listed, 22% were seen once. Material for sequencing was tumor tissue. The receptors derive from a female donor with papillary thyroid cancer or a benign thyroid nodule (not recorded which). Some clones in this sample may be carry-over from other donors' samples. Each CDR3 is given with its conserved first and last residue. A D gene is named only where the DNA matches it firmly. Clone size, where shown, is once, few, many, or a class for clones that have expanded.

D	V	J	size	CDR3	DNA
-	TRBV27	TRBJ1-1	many	CASSPGVEGESAFF	TGTGCCAGCAGCCCGGGGGTGGAGGGGGAGTCGGCTTTCTTT
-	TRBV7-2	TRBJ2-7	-	CASSRPPPFEQYF	TGTGCCAGCAGCAGGCCTCCTCCCTTCGAGCAGTACTTC
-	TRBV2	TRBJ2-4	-	CASSEVVGAKNIQYF	TGTGCCAGCAGTGAAGTTGTTGGGGCCAAAAACATTCAGTACTTC
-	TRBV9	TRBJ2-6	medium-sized	CASSVEGWESSGANVLTF	TGTGCCAGCAGCGTAGAAGGGTGGGAGAGCTCTGGGGCCAACGTCCTGACTTTC
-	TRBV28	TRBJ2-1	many	CASSLGLPNNEQFF	TGTGCCAGCAGTTTAGGACTCCCCAACAATGAGCAGTTCTTC
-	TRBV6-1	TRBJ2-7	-	CASRRPSSYEQYF	TGTGCCAGCCGCCGACCCAGCTCCTACGAGCAGTACTTC
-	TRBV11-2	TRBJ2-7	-	CASSLDARSYEQYF	TGTGCCAGCAGCCTAGACGCGAGGTCCTACGAGCAGTACTTC
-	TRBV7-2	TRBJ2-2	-	CASRFTARAGELFF	TGTGCCAGCAGATTCACAGCGAGAGCCGGGGAGCTGTTTTTT
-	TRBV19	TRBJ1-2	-	CASSIDRLYGYTF	TGTGCCAGTAGTATAGATCGATTATATGGCTACACCTTC
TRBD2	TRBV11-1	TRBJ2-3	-	CASSLLAGRTDTQYF	TGTGCCAGCAGCTTATTAGCGGGTCGCACAGATACGCAGTATTTT
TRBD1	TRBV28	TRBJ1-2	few	CASSLRQGVGGYTF	TGTGCCAGCAGTTTGAGACAGGGAGTTGGTGGCTACACCTTC
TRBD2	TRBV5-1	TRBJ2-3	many	CASSLAGFDTDTQYF	TGCGCCAGCAGCCTAGCGGGATTCGACACAGATACGCAGTATTTT
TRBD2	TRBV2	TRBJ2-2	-	CASREREGGGELFF	TGTGCCAGCAGAGAGCGGGAGGGAGGCGGGGAGCTGTTTTTT
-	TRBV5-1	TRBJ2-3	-	CASSLEQLVRTDTQYF	TGCGCCAGCAGCTTGGAACAGTTGGTCCGCACAGATACGCAGTATTTT
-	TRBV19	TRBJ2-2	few	CASSGTPNTGELFF	TGTGCCAGTAGTGGGACTCCGAACACCGGGGAGCTGTTTTTT
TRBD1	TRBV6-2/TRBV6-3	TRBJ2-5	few	CASSTPYRGTQETQYF	TGTGCCAGCAGTACCCCATACAGGGGGACACAAGAGACCCAGTACTTC
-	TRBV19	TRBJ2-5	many	CASSMVAGRQETQYF	TGTGCCAGTAGTATGGTCGCAGGGAGGCAAGAGACCCAGTACTTC
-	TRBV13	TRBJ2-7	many	CASSLGPFSMYEQYF	TGTGCCAGCAGCTTAGGCCCCTTTAGTATGTACGAGCAGTACTTC
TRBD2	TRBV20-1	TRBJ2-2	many	CSARVGSGDSGGLFF	TGCAGTGCTAGAGTAGGAAGCGGAGATAGCGGGGGGCTGTTTTTT
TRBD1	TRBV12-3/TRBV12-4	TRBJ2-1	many	CASSPPGQISYNEQFF	TGTGCCAGCAGTCCCCCGGGACAGATCTCCTACAATGAGCAGTTCTTC
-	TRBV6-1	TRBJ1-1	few	CASSQVWATREAFF	TGTGCCAGCAGCCAAGTCTGGGCCACTCGTGAAGCTTTCTTT
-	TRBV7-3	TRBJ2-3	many	CASSRGQSTDTQYF	TGTGCCAGCAGTAGGGGCCAAAGCACAGATACGCAGTATTTT
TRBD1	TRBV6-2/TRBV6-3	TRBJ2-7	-	CASTKDRVEYKQYF	TGTGCCAGCACCAAGGACAGGGTAGAGTACAAGCAGTACTTC
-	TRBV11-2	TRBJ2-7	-	CASSRLNGYEQYF	TGTGCCAGCAGCCGCTTAAATGGTTACGAGCAGTACTTC
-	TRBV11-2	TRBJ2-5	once	CASSYPGQRALQETQYF	TGTGCCAGCAGCTACCCGGGACAGCGGGCCCTTCAAGAGACCCAGTACTTC
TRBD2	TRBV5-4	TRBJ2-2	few	CASRPRPGGHTGELFF	TGTGCCAGCAGACCTCGACCGGGAGGTCACACCGGGGAGCTGTTTTTT